This entry features one TCR beta chain sequence. Reverse transcription of roughly 0.5 to 1 ug RNA was carried out with random hexamers. TCRdb called the immunoSEQ multiplex PCR reads again in MiXCR, with one record for every CDR3 protein. The repertoire holds about 120,000 distinct CDR3 sequences, with around 94% as singletons. This entry belongs to a study of CD8 T cells in Susac syndrome. Study summary: Patients with Susac syndrome who were sequenced included roughly 6 with active disease and 8 or 9 in remission. Susac syndrome patients were untreated, on corticosteroids with some adding intravenous immunoglobulin, or on intravenous immunoglobulin only.

From germline, CDR1 is LNHNV and CDR2 YYDKDF (reference sequence). The CDR3 is 17 amino acids. With 0 bases removed from V and 4 bases from J, the gap between germline ends came to 18 bases. Sequenced input: CD8+ T cells from PBMCs. This chain links TRBV15 with TRBJ1-1; D gene ambiguous. The clonotype was recovered from a human donor with Susac syndrome. CDR3 in amino acids: CATSRDTVDGRGTEAFF. The CDR3 DNA is TGTGCCACCAGCAGAGATACGGTGGACGGCCGGGGCACTGAAGCTTTCTTT. The entire variable domain, with the rest obtained from reference TRBV15 and TRBJ1-1, is as follows: DAMVIQNPRYQVTQFGKPVTLSCSQTLNHNVMYWYQQKSSQAPKLLFHYYDKDFNNEADTPDNFQSRRPNTSFCFLDIRSPGLGDTAMYLCATSRDTVDGRGTEAFFGQGTRLTVV.